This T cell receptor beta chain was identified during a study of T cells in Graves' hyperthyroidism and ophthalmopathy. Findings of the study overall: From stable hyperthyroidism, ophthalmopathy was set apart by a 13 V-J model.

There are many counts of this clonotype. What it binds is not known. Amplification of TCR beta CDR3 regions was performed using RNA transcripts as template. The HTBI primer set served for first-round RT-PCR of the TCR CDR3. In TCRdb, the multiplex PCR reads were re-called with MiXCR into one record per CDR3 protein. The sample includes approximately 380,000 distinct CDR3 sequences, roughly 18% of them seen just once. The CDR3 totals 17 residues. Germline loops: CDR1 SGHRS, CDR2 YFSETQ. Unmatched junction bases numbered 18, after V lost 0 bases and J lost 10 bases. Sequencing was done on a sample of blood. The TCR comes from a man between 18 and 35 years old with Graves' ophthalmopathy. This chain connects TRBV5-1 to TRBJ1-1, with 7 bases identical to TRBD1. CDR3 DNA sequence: TGCGCCAGCAGCTTGGCCGGGGAGGGGGCCGACCTGGGCTCAGCTTTCTTT. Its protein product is CASSLAGEGADLGSAFF.